A selection of T cell receptor beta chains follows, all from one sample in a study of neurological immune-mediated disorders. TCRdb independently ran MiXCR on the 5' RACE reads; one entry per CDR3 protein. The table has 50,000 to 65,000 distinct CDR3 sequences, 4% to 5.5% seen once. The source material was PBMCs. The source is a woman aged 45-60 years with multiple sclerosis. The CDR3 runs from the conserved cysteine through the conserved F or W. D genes are given only for firm matches. Part of the rows lack a size; the others show once, few, many or a class for expanded clones.

J gene: TRBJ2-5
V gene: TRBV2
clone size: many
D gene: TRBD1
CDR3 protein: CASSGSGGGETQYF
CDR3 DNA: TGTGCCAGCAGTGGTTCAGGGGGTGGAGAGACCCAGTACTTC

J gene: TRBJ2-5
V gene: TRBV6-6
clone size: many
D gene: -
CDR3 protein: CASSYSNQETQYF
CDR3 DNA: TGTGCCAGCAGTTACTCAAACCAAGAGACCCAGTACTTC

J gene: TRBJ2-5
V gene: TRBV27
clone size: many
D gene: -
CDR3 protein: CASSPWGAGQEAQYF
CDR3 DNA: TGTGCCAGCAGTCCTTGGGGGGCTGGGCAAGAGGCCCAGTACTTC

J gene: TRBJ2-1
V gene: TRBV7-2
clone size: many
D gene: -
CDR3 protein: CASSLYGHNEQFF
CDR3 DNA: TGTGCCAGCAGCTTATACGGCCACAATGAGCAGTTCTTC

J gene: TRBJ1-2
V gene: TRBV20-1
clone size: many
D gene: -
CDR3 protein: CSGMPRGYGYTF
CDR3 DNA: TGCAGTGGGATGCCTAGGGGGTATGGCTACACCTTC

J gene: TRBJ2-2
V gene: TRBV5-1
clone size: many
D gene: TRBD1
CDR3 protein: CASSLGQGIGELFF
CDR3 DNA: TGCGCCAGCAGCCTAGGACAGGGTATCGGGGAGCTGTTTTTT

J gene: TRBJ2-3
V gene: TRBV5-6
clone size: many
D gene: -
CDR3 protein: CASSLSDVFTDTQYF
CDR3 DNA: TGTGCCAGCAGCTTGTCCGATGTATTTACAGATACGCAGTATTTT

J gene: TRBJ2-1
V gene: TRBV7-2
clone size: many
D gene: -
CDR3 protein: CVFSVSYNEQFF
CDR3 DNA: TGTGTGTTCAGCGTCTCCTACAATGAGCAGTTCTTC

J gene: TRBJ2-3
V gene: TRBV28
clone size: many
D gene: TRBD2
CDR3 protein: CASSLGGGTRDTQYF
CDR3 DNA: TGTGCCAGCAGTTTAGGCGGGGGGACTAGAGATACGCAGTATTTT

J gene: TRBJ1-2
V gene: TRBV20-1
clone size: many
D gene: -
CDR3 protein: CSATDPLYYGYTF
CDR3 DNA: TGCAGTGCTACGGACCCTTTATACTATGGCTACACCTTC

J gene: TRBJ1-6
V gene: TRBV4-3
clone size: many
D gene: TRBD1
CDR3 protein: CASSRTTGGISPLHF
CDR3 DNA: TGCGCCAGCAGCCGAACCACAGGGGGGATTTCACCCCTCCACTTT

J gene: TRBJ1-4
V gene: TRBV5-5
clone size: many
D gene: TRBD1
CDR3 protein: CASSSPDRESNEKLFF
CDR3 DNA: TGTGCCAGCAGCTCTCCGGACAGGGAATCTAATGAAAAACTGTTTTTT

J gene: TRBJ2-2
V gene: TRBV25-1
clone size: -
D gene: TRBD1
CDR3 protein: CASAQGVGGELFF
CDR3 DNA: TGTGCCAGCGCACAGGGGGTAGGCGGGGAGCTGTTTTTT

J gene: TRBJ2-2
V gene: TRBV12-3/TRBV12-4
clone size: few
D gene: TRBD2
CDR3 protein: CASSLKAGENTGELFF
CDR3 DNA: TGTGCCAGCAGTTTAAAAGCGGGAGAAAACACCGGGGAGCTGTTTTTT

J gene: TRBJ1-2
V gene: TRBV6-2/TRBV6-3
clone size: many
D gene: -
CDR3 protein: CASARWAGGTYGYTF
CDR3 DNA: TGTGCCAGCGCTAGATGGGCGGGAGGAACCTATGGCTACACCTTC

J gene: TRBJ2-2
V gene: TRBV11-1
clone size: many
D gene: -
CDR3 protein: CASSPLRNTGELFF
CDR3 DNA: TGTGCCAGCAGCCCTCTACGGAACACCGGGGAGCTGTTTTTT

J gene: TRBJ1-6
V gene: TRBV12-3/TRBV12-4
clone size: -
D gene: TRBD1
CDR3 protein: CASSLALDRGYYNSPLNF
CDR3 DNA: TGTGCCAGCAGTTTAGCGCTGGACAGGGGATACTATAATTCACCCCTCAACTTT

J gene: TRBJ2-3
V gene: TRBV6-2/TRBV6-3
clone size: many
D gene: -
CDR3 protein: CASSYDPDTDTQYF
CDR3 DNA: TGTGCCAGCAGTTACGACCCGGACACAGATACGCAGTATTTT

J gene: TRBJ2-5
V gene: TRBV4-1
clone size: many
D gene: TRBD1
CDR3 protein: CASSQVQIGTEETQYF
CDR3 DNA: TGCGCCAGCAGCCAAGTACAGATCGGGACAGAAGAGACCCAGTACTTC